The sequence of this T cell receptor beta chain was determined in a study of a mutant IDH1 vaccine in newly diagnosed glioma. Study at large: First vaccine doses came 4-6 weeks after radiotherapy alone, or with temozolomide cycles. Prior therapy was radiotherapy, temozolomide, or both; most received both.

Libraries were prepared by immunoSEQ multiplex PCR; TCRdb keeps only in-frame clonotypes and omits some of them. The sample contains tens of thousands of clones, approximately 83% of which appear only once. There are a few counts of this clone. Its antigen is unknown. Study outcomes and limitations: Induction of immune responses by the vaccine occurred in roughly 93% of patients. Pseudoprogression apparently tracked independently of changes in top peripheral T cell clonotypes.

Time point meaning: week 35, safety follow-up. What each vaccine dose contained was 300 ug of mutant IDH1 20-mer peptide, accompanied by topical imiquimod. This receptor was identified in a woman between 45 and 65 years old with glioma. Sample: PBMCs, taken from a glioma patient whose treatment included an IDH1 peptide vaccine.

Here the CDR3 reads CASSLNGRASNEKLFF. The CDR3 nucleotides are TGTGCCAGCAGCTTAAATGGCAGGGCCTCTAATGAAAAACTGTTTTTT. The chain recombines TRBV7-3 with TRBJ1-4; perhaps TRBD1 as D (5 bases). CDR1 is SGHTA, CDR2 FQGTGA, per germline. CDR3 length equals 16 residues. V lost 1 base to trimming and J lost 3 bases, with 12 bases between them.